The 22 T cell receptor beta chains reported below all come from one sample, sequenced in a study of identical twins. TCRdb reanalysed the 5' RACE reads using MiXCR and keeps one entry per CDR3 protein. The data show a few hundred thousand distinct CDR3 sequences, about 8.3% seen once. A further study also used this sample, focusing on yellow fever vaccine responses in identical twins.

Material: CD8+ T cells sorted from blood. The receptors derive from a woman aged 18 to 35 in good health.

This chain links TRBV4-3 with TRBJ2-5; D gene ambiguous. Trimming pared 0 bases from V and 4 bases from J, leaving 21 bases between. Germline V lookup: CDR1 LGHNA, CDR2 YSLEER. This CDR3 is built from 18 residues. The CDR3 nucleotides read TGCGCCAGCAGCCAAGATTATGAGGCCCTCCTCGGTGGAGAGACCCAGTACTTC. This sequence encodes CASSQDYEALLGGETQYF.

The chain has TRBV9 and TRBJ2-1; D gene unclear. The CDR3 covers 15 residues. Trimming took off 0 bases at V and 4 bases at J, with 11 bases between the two ends. The germline V gene has CDR1 SGDLS and CDR2 YYNGEE. The CDR3 nucleotides read TGTGCCAGCAGCGTAGTCGCCCAGCCTTACAATGAGCAGTTCTTC. Protein: CASSVVAQPYNEQFF. Full variable domain (missing parts from reference TRBV9 and TRBJ2-1): DSGVTQTPKHLITATGQRVTLRCSPRSGDLSVYWYQQSLDQGLQFLIQYYNGEERAKGNILERFSAQQFPDLHSELNLSSLELGDSALYFCASSVVAQPYNEQFFGPGTRLTVL.

The CDR3 nucleotides read TGTGCCACCAGCAGATCGCGACAGGGGGCCGAAGCTTTCTTT. Encoded protein: CATSRSRQGAEAFF. The rearrangement links TRBV15 to TRBJ1-1, with 10 bases lining up with TRBD1. Germline V gives CDR1 LNHNV, CDR2 YYDKDF (reference sequence). There are 14 residues in the CDR3. J was trimmed by 8 bases and V by 2 bases; bases with no gene match: 5.

A few counts support this clonotype. The CDR3 loop is CASSFKAGGLEQYF. The CDR3 region has the DNA TGTGCCAGCAGTTTCAAGGCGGGAGGTCTCGAGCAGTACTTC. The rearrangement links TRBV27 to TRBJ2-7; 8 nucleotides match TRBD2. This CDR3 region has 14 residues. After removal of 3 bases from V and 6 bases from J, the junction contained 7 bases not matched to a gene. CDR1 is MNHEY and CDR2 is SMNVEV in the germline V gene (reference sequence).

In its sample, this clonotype was seen many times. This chain connects TRBV9 to TRBJ2-6; no firm D call. Trimming removed 4 bases from V and 1 base from J, with 12 bases in between. Germline lookup yields CDR1 SGDLS and CDR2 YYNGEE. The CDR3 is made up of 16 amino acids. The CDR3 loop reads CASSIRGASGANVLTF. CDR3 DNA: TGTGCCAGCAGCATAAGAGGAGCATCTGGGGCCAACGTCCTGACTTTC.

With respect to this clonotype: This may be a read error: a much more frequent sequence differs by one nucleotide. The V call is TRBV6-5, the J call TRBJ2-1; the D gene is possibly TRBD2 (5 bases). The CDR3 length is 14 residues. Germline values: CDR1 MNHEY, CDR2 SVGAGI. The CDR3 is CASSLMGEYNEQSF. CDR3 nucleotide sequence: TGTGCCAGCAGTTTAATGGGAGAGTACAATGAGCAGTCCTTC.

This clonotype has a handful of counts. The chain joins TRBV28 to TRBJ2-1; 12 bases line up with TRBD2. The CDR3 has 15 amino acids. Germline values: CDR1 MDHEN, CDR2 SYDVKM. J gave up 9 bases and V 6 bases, and 9 bases lay outside the gene matches. CDR3 DNA: TGTGCCAGCAGGCTGACTAGCGGGAGAAGGGGTGAGCAGTTCTTC. Translating gives CASRLTSGRRGEQFF.

This clonotype showed up just a few times. This chain uses TRBV7-8 with TRBJ2-3; 7 bases fit TRBD1. The CDR3 spans 16 residues. CDR1 is SGHVS, CDR2 FQNEAQ, per germline. With V trimmed by 2 bases and J by 1 base, 6 bases remained unmatched. The CDR3 nucleotides are TGTGCCAGCAGCTTATTCCGGGACAGCGGCACAGATACGCAGTATTTT. Translating it yields CASSLFRDSGTDTQYF.

This clonotype was detected a few times. V usage is TRBV9 and J usage is TRBJ1-2; D is uncertain. The V and J ends lost 4 bases and 8 bases respectively, with 9 bases between them. Germline assignment: CDR1 SGDLS and CDR2 YYNGEE. The CDR3 sequence is 11 residues long. The CDR3 region is CASSFAEGYTF. CDR3 DNA sequence: TGTGCCAGCAGCTTCGCAGAGGGCTACACCTTC. Drawing the rest from reference TRBV9 and TRBJ1-2, the complete variable domain is DSGVTQTPKHLITATGQRVTLRCSPRSGDLSVYWYQQSLDQGLQFLIQYYNGEERAKGNILERFSAQQFPDLHSELNLSSLELGDSALYFCASSFAEGYTFGSGTRLTVV.

This sequence joins TRBV7-2 and TRBJ2-7; TRBD2 matches at 7 bases. Germline V gene sequence: CDR1 SGHTA, CDR2 FQGNSA. The CDR3 loop spans 16 amino acids. V lost 1 base, J lost 3 bases, and 9 bases stayed unmatched. The CDR3 sequence is CASSLGFGLAVYEQYF. Written as DNA, the CDR3 is TGTGCCAGCAGCTTAGGGTTCGGGCTAGCGGTCTACGAGCAGTACTTC.

This clonotype was detected only a few times. This sequence joins TRBV7-9 and TRBJ2-5; D not resolved. Looked up from germline, CDR1 is SEHNR and CDR2 is FQNEAQ (reference sequence). Trimming shortened V by 2 bases and J by 5 bases, and 9 bases separated the two germline ends. The CDR3 totals 13 residues. This CDR3 reads CASSLRVRETQYF. The CDR3 DNA reads TGTGCCAGCAGCTTAAGGGTTCGGGAGACCCAGTACTTC. The variable domain in full, with the rest retrieved from reference TRBV7-9 and TRBJ2-5, is DTGVSQNPRHKITKRGQNVTFRCDPISEHNRLYWYRQTLGQGPEFLTYFQNEAQLEKSRLLSDRFSAERPKGSFSTLEIQRTEQGDSAMYLCASSLRVRETQYFGPGTRLLVL.

This clonotype was found a few times. The rearrangement links TRBV5-5 to TRBJ2-7; D remains ambiguous. V lost 4 bases, J lost 5 bases, and 13 bases lay in between. Germline values: CDR1 SGHKS, CDR2 YYEKEE (reference sequence). The CDR3 spans 13 residues. The CDR3 nucleotides are TGTGCCAGCAGCCACCAGGATAGCCACGAGCAGTACTTC. Its protein is CASSHQDSHEQYF.

The chain is built from TRBV29-1 and TRBJ2-1; unclear D gene. Trimming stripped 7 bases from V and 8 bases from J, with 21 bases between. This CDR3 spans 14 amino acids. Germline CDR1 reads SQVTM; CDR2 reads ANQGSEA. The CDR3: CSGEKANRVYEQFF. The CDR3 nucleotides are TGCAGCGGGGAAAAAGCTAACCGGGTCTATGAGCAGTTCTTC.

This clonotype was detected a few times. V gene TRBV20-1 combines with J gene TRBJ2-1, with a tentative D call TRBD2 (5 bases). This CDR3 has 13 amino acids. V was clipped by 0 bases and J by 8 bases, with 11 bases between them. Germline values: CDR1 DFQATT, CDR2 SNEGSKA (reference sequence). The chain's CDR3 is CSARDFERDEQFF. CDR3 coding DNA: TGCAGTGCTAGAGATTTTGAGAGGGATGAGCAGTTCTTC.

This clonotype was counted between two and nine times. This chain uses TRBV20-1 with TRBJ1-5; perhaps TRBD1 as D (5 bases). Germline V CDR1 and CDR2: DFQATT, SNEGSKA (reference sequence). V lost 3 bases and J lost 4, with 7 bases in between. The CDR3 sequence is 12 residues long. The CDR3 nucleotides are TGCAGTGCTAGTCGGGGGAATCAGCCCCAGCATTTT. As protein: CSASRGNQPQHF.

The chain carries TRBV3-1 and TRBJ2-7; D gene unclear. The CDR3 runs to 15 residues. V lost 0 bases to trimming and J lost 3 bases, with 12 bases between them. From germline, CDR1 is LGHDT and CDR2 YNNKEL (reference sequence). CDR3 sequence: CASSQEDWNGYEQYF. CDR3 nucleotides: TGTGCCAGCAGCCAAGAAGACTGGAATGGCTACGAGCAGTACTTC.

This clonotype was counted ten times or more. The gene calls are TRBV12-3 or TRBV12-4 and TRBJ2-1, with D perhaps matching TRBD2 (5 bases). Trimming pared 5 bases from V and 2 bases from J, leaving 13 bases between. The CDR3 loop spans 15 amino acids. The CDR3 nucleotides are TGTGCCAGCAGTAAGGGAGACGGCACCTACAATGAGCAGTTCTTC. Protein sequence: CASSKGDGTYNEQFF.

This clonotype was counted many times. This chain links TRBV7-9 with TRBJ2-7; D is perhaps TRBD1 or TRBD2 (6 bases each). V lost 5 bases and J lost 7, with 15 bases in between. Germline CDR1 reads SEHNR; CDR2 reads FQNEAQ (reference sequence). The CDR3 is 13 amino acids. The CDR3 sequence is CASSPPGAGEQYF. The DNA for the CDR3 is TGTGCCAGCAGCCCTCCGGGGGCTGGGGAGCAGTACTTC.

This clonotype was observed at least ten times. The V and J genes are TRBV6-2 or TRBV6-3 and TRBJ2-7, with no clear D. Looked up from germline, CDR1 is MNHEY and CDR2 is SVGEGT. The CDR3 sequence is 11 residues long. The V end was cut by 0 bases, the J end by 7 bases, with 4 bases between. The DNA of the CDR3 is TGTGCCAGCAGTTACTCGGGAGAGCAGTACTTC. This sequence encodes CASSYSGEQYF.

This clonotype has only a few counts. The DNA of the CDR3 is TGCAGCGTGCCGGAACTTGGCTACACCTTC. The encoded protein is CSVPELGYTF. The gene calls are TRBV29-1 and TRBJ1-2; D uncertain. V was cut by 6 bases and J by 7 bases, with 9 bases left in between. Germline V gene sequence: CDR1 SQVTM, CDR2 ANQGSEA. The CDR3 loop spans 10 amino acids. Variable domain in full (rest from reference TRBV29-1 and TRBJ1-2): SAVISQKPSRDICQRGTSLTIQCQVDSQVTMMFWYRQQPGQSLTLIATANQGSEATYESGFVIDKFPISRPNLTFSTLTVSNMSPEDSSIYLCSVPELGYTFGSGTRLTVV.

This clonotype was seen a handful of times. The V gene is TRBV4-1, the J gene TRBJ2-1, with 8 bases matching TRBD2. The V segment lost 7 bases and the J segment 0 bases; nucleotides outside the gene matches: 5. This CDR3 region has 15 residues. Germline CDR1 and CDR2: MGHRA and YSYEKL. The CDR3 sequence is CASTRGGFSYNEQFF. The DNA for the CDR3 is TGCGCCAGCACCCGGGGGGGCTTCTCCTACAATGAGCAGTTCTTC.

The sample holds many counts of this clonotype. This chain connects TRBV5-1 to TRBJ2-5, with unresolved D. Germline values: CDR1 SGHRS, CDR2 YFSETQ. The CDR3 consists of 16 residues. Trimming left V 0 bases short and J 1 base short, with 13 bases between. CDR3 sequence (DNA): TGCGCCAGCAGCTTGGAAACAGATTTCCTCCAAGAGACCCAGTACTTC. Protein: CASSLETDFLQETQYF.